These 21 T cell receptor beta chains originate from one sample sequenced in a study of shared clonotypes between healthy human individuals. Sequencing used immunoSEQ multiplex PCR; TCRdb keeps in-frame clones, though not all of them. The data contain more than 1.2 million clones, 97% to 99% of them seen just once; the ten biggest clones take up approximately 0.4%. The source material was naive CD4+ T cells sorted from blood. The subset: CD45RA+ positively selected. These receptors all come from a man aged 25-45 years in good health.

The V and J genes are TRBV30 and TRBJ1-2; D unclear. Trimming left V 3 bases short and J 4 bases short, with 12 bases between. This CDR3 has 13 residues. Germline loops: CDR1 GTSNPN, CDR2 SVGIG (reference sequence). The CDR3 DNA follows: TGTGCCTGGAGGGCAAAGAGCGTCTATGGCTACACCTTC. This gives the protein CAWRAKSVYGYTF.

The chain recombines TRBV6-5 with TRBJ1-1, with D hard to call. Germline CDR1 is MNHEY and CDR2 is SVGAGI. The V end lost 7 bases, the J end lost 2 bases, and 11 bases lay between the germline ends. The CDR3 loop spans 13 amino acids. The CDR3 nucleotides read TGTGCCAGCACCCTTGGAAGTAACACTGAAGCTTTCTTT. Residues: CASTLGSNTEAFF.

The gene calls are TRBV10-3 and TRBJ2-2; D remains ambiguous. This CDR3 is built from 12 residues. The V end lost 5 bases, the J end lost 7 bases, and 8 bases lay between the germline ends. The V gene's germline CDR1 is ENHRY and CDR2 SYGVKD. The CDR3 loop is CAISYGRGELFF. DNA of the CDR3: TGTGCCATCAGTTACGGTCGCGGGGAGCTGTTTTTT.

V and J are TRBV9 and TRBJ2-2; D not resolved. The CDR3 runs to 14 residues. Between the trimmed V and J ends, which lost 0 bases and 8 bases, there was a span of 11 bases. Germline V gene sequence: CDR1 SGDLS, CDR2 YYNGEE. CDR3 sequence: CASSVAQVSGELFF. CDR3 DNA sequence: TGTGCCAGCAGCGTAGCGCAAGTTTCTGGGGAGCTGTTTTTT.

The chain employs TRBV6-4 and TRBJ1-1; D is unclear. Germline CDR1 is MRHNA and CDR2 is SNTAGT. The V end lost 4 bases, the J end lost 1 base, and 7 bases lay between the germline ends. The CDR3 is made up of 13 amino acids. DNA for the CDR3: TGTGCCAGCAGTGTAAAAACGAACACTGAAGCTTTCTTT. It yields the protein CASSVKTNTEAFF.

The chain has TRBV6-4 and TRBJ2-7; the D is unclear. V shed 0 bases and J shed 3 bases, with 3 bases lying between them. CDR3 length equals 12 residues. The germline V gene has CDR1 MRHNA and CDR2 SNTAGT. For the CDR3, the DNA is TGTGCCAGCAGTGACTCGGTCTACGAGCAGTACTTC. Protein product: CASSDSVYEQYF.

This clone appeared a few times. This chain joins TRBV5-5 and TRBJ2-7; 9 positions match TRBD2. The CDR3 extends over 16 amino acids. Losses at the gene ends were 5 bases for V and 1 base for J; bases not matched to a gene: 10. Germline V gene data show CDR1 as SGHKS and CDR2 as YYEKEE (reference sequence). The CDR3 DNA sequence: TGTGCCAGCAGTCCTACCGGGACTAGCTTTTCCTACGAGCAGTACTTC. It encodes CASSPTGTSFSYEQYF. The variable domain in full, completed from reference TRBV5-5 and TRBJ2-7, reads DAGVTQSPTHLIKTRGQQVTLRCSPISGHKSVSWYQQVLGQGPQFIFQYYEKEERGRGNFPDRFSARQFPNYSSELNVNALLLGDSALYLCASSPTGTSFSYEQYFGPGTRLTVT.

The chain couples TRBV14 to TRBJ2-7, with 10 nucleotides matching TRBD1. Losses at the gene ends were 5 bases for V and 3 bases for J; bases not matched to a gene: 4. This CDR3 has 14 amino acids. Germline V gives CDR1 SGHDN, CDR2 FVKESK. The CDR3 protein is CASSAGTGVYEQYF. The DNA for the CDR3 is TGTGCCAGCAGCGCCGGGACAGGGGTCTACGAGCAGTACTTC.

The CDR3 reads CASSHRLGPGTGELFF. CDR3 nucleotides: TGTGCCAGCAGCCATAGACTGGGCCCAGGAACCGGGGAGCTGTTTTTT. The chain recombines TRBV27 with TRBJ2-2; D gene unclear. Trimming pared 6 bases from V and 5 bases from J, leaving 19 bases between. The CDR3 has 16 residues. Germline values: CDR1 MNHEY, CDR2 SMNVEV (reference sequence).

This chain connects TRBV19 to TRBJ2-3, with TRBD1 as a possible D gene (6 bases). With 5 bases removed from V and 5 bases from J, the gap between germline ends came to 14 bases. Germline V lookup: CDR1 LNHDA, CDR2 SQIVND (reference sequence). The CDR3 runs 14 residues. CDR3 nucleotide sequence: TGTGCCAGTAGTCGCCCAGGGGCTGTAGATACGCAGTATTTT. Its translation is CASSRPGAVDTQYF.

Notes on this clone: In the same sample, other DNA sequences code for this CDR3. The rearrangement uses TRBV5-1 and TRBJ2-3; D unclear. The CDR3 is 14 amino acids. Trimming stripped 1 base from V and 2 bases from J, with 8 bases between. CDR1 and CDR2 from the germline V gene are SGHRS and YFSETQ. CDR3 sequence (DNA): TGCGCCAGCAGCTTGCTTGGTAACACAGATACGCAGTATTTT. This translates into CASSLLGNTDTQYF.

CDR3 in DNA: TGTGCCGGCGGGCTAGCGGGAGGGTCAGATACGCAGTATTTT. Amino acids: CAGGLAGGSDTQYF. This rearrangement joins TRBV7-9 to TRBJ2-3; 12 bases are a match to TRBD2. Germline CDR1 is SEHNR and CDR2 is FQNEAQ (reference sequence). This CDR3 comprises 14 residues. Trimming took 11 bases from V and 4 from J; bases not matched to a gene: 7.

The rearrangement joins TRBV11-2 to TRBJ2-3, with 8 positions matching TRBD1. CDR1 is SGHAT and CDR2 is FQNNGV in the germline V gene. There are 13 residues in the CDR3. J lost 7 bases, V lost 5 bases, and 5 bases had no gene match. The CDR3 region has the DNA TGTGCCAGCAGCACCACAGGGGGGAATACGCAGTATTTT. Its protein is CASSTTGGNTQYF.

This chain uses TRBV27 with TRBJ2-1, with 14 bases that match TRBD2. V gave up 5 bases and J gave up 7 bases; unmatched junction bases: 4. This CDR3 has 15 residues. Germline CDR1 is MNHEY and CDR2 is SMNVEV (reference sequence). The CDR3 loop is CASSEGLAGVNEQFF. The CDR3 DNA is TGTGCCAGCAGTGAGGGACTAGCGGGAGTAAATGAGCAGTTCTTC.

A single count supports this clone. The chain links TRBV15 to TRBJ2-5; D is perhaps TRBD1 (5 bases). Germline assignment: CDR1 LNHNV and CDR2 YYDKDF (reference sequence). CDR3 size: 13 residues. V was pared by 0 bases and J by 7 bases, with 9 bases between. The DNA of the CDR3 is TGTGCCACCAGCAGAGATGACCAGGGGACCCAGTACTTC. Encoded protein: CATSRDDQGTQYF.

The chain recombines TRBV28 with TRBJ1-2, with D tentatively TRBD1 (5 bases). The CDR3 consists of 14 residues. V gave up 5 bases and J gave up 6 bases, with 16 bases separating them. Germline CDR1 and CDR2: MDHEN and SYDVKM. This CDR3 reads CASSPTEGSHGYTF. In DNA, the CDR3 is TGTGCCAGCAGTCCAACCGAGGGGTCCCATGGCTACACCTTC.

The chain joins TRBV4-1 to TRBJ2-1; 10 nucleotides match TRBD2. This CDR3 region has 16 residues. The ends lost 1 base at V and 5 bases at J; junction bases unmatched: 5. Germline V gene lookup returns CDR1 MGHRA and CDR2 YSYEKL. CDR3 in DNA: TGCGCCAGCAGCCAAGCACCGGGACTAGCGAACAATGAGCAGTTCTTC. It translates to CASSQAPGLANNEQFF.

The rearrangement links TRBV5-4 to TRBJ2-6; 8 bases are shared with TRBD2. CDR3 length equals 17 residues. J lost 1 base, V lost 0 bases, and 3 bases had no gene match. Germline V lookup: CDR1 SGHNT, CDR2 YYREEE (reference sequence). The CDR3 DNA follows: TGTGCCAGCAGCTTGGCACGGGGGGGATCTGGGGCCAACGTCCTGACTTTC. Its protein product is CASSLARGGSGANVLTF. Using reference TRBV5-4 and TRBJ2-6 for the parts outside the CDR3, the full variable domain is ETGVTQSPTHLIKTRGQQVTLRCSSQSGHNTVSWYQQALGQGPQFIFQYYREEENGRGNFPPRFSGLQFPNYSSELNVNALELDDSALYLCASSLARGGSGANVLTFGAGSRLTVL.

The rearrangement joins TRBV28 to TRBJ2-7; no definite D call. V gave up 7 bases and J gave up 2 bases, with 15 bases separating them. Germline V gene data show CDR1 as MDHEN and CDR2 as SYDVKM. The CDR3 has 14 residues. CDR3: CASTRFLGPYEQYF. CDR3 in DNA: TGTGCCAGCACTCGCTTTTTAGGCCCCTACGAGCAGTACTTC.

The V and J genes are TRBV6-6 and TRBJ2-5; D is undetermined. Germline V lookup: CDR1 MNHNY, CDR2 SVGAGI (reference sequence). V dropped 4 bases and J dropped 1 base, with 7 bases sitting between them. CDR3 size: 13 residues. CDR3 nucleotides: TGTGCCAGCAGTTTCCAGATCCAAGAGACCCAGTACTTC. It yields the protein CASSFQIQETQYF.

A remark on this clone: The same CDR3 is also encoded by other DNA sequences in this sample. The V call is TRBV18, the J call TRBJ1-2, with D hard to call. Per germline, CDR1 KGHSH and CDR2 LQKENI. This CDR3 has 13 amino acids. The V and J ends lost 2 bases and 2 bases respectively, with 6 bases between them. CDR3 residues: CASSPKANYGYTF. CDR3 in DNA: TGTGCCAGCTCACCAAAGGCCAACTATGGCTACACCTTC.